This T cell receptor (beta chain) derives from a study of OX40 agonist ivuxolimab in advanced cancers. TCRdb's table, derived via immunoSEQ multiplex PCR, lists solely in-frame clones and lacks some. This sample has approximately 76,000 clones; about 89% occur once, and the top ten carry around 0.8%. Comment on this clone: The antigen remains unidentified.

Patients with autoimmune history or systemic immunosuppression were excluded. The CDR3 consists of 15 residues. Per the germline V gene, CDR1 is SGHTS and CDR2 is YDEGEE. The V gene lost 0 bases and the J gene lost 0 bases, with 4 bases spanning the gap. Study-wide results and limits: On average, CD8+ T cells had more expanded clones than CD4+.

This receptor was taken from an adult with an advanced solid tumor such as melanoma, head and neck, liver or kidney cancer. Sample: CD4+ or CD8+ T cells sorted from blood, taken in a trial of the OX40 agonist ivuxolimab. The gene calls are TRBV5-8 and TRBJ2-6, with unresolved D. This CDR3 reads CASSLETSGANVLTF. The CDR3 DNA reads TGTGCCAGCAGCTTGGAGACCTCTGGGGCCAACGTCCTGACTTTC.